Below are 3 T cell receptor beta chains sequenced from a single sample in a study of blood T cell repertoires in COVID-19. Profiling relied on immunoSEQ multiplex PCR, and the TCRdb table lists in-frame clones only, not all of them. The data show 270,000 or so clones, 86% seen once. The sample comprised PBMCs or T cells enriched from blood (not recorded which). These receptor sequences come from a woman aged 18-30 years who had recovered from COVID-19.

The CDR3 loop is CAWSVRRGLGNTIYF. CDR3 coding DNA: TGTGCCTGGAGTGTAAGGAGAGGGCTTGGAAACACCATATATTTT. This rearrangement joins TRBV30 to TRBJ1-3; D is unclear. Trimming removed 0 bases at V and 3 bases at J, with 12 bases between. The CDR3 contains 15 residues. CDR1 and CDR2 from the germline V gene are GTSNPN and SVGIG (reference sequence).

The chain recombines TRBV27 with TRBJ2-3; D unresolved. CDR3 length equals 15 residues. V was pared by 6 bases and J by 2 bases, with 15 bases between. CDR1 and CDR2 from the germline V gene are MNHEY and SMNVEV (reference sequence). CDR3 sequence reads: CASSLRLWPTDTQYF. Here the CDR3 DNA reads TGTGCCAGCAGCTTGAGACTCTGGCCCACAGATACGCAGTATTTT.

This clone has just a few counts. As DNA, the CDR3 is TGTGCCAGCAGCGTCACAGGGGAGAATCAGCCCCAGCATTTT. Its translation is CASSVTGENQPQHF. J is TRBJ1-5 and V is TRBV11-2, with 7 bases aligning to TRBD1. CDR1 and CDR2 from the germline V gene are SGHAT and FQNNGV. J was trimmed by 4 bases and V by 5 bases; bases with no gene match: 5. The CDR3 spans 14 residues.